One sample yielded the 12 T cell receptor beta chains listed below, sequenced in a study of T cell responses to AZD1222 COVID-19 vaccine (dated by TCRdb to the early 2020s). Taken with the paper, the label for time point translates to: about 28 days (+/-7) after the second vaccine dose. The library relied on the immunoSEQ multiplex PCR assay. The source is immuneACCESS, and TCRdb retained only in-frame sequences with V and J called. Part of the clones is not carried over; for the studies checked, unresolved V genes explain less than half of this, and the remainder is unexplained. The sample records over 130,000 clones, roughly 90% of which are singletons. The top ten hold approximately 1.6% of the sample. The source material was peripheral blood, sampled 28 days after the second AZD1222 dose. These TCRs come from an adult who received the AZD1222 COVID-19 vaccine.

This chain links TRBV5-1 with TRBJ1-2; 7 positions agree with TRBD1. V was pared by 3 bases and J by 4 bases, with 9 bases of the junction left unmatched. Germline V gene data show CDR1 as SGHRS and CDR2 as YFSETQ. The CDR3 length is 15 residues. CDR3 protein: CASSYTGEGVYGYTF. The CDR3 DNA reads TGCGCCAGCAGCTATACAGGGGAGGGCGTCTATGGCTACACCTTC.

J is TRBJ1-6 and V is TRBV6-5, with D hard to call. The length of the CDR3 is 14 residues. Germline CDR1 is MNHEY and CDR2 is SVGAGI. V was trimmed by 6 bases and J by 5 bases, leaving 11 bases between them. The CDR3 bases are TGTGCCAGCAGCGAGTTGAAAGATAATTCACCCCTCCACTTT. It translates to CASSELKDNSPLHF.

The chain's CDR3 is CASRTGSYGYTF. Written as DNA, the CDR3 is TGTGCCAGCAGGACAGGCTCCTATGGCTACACCTTC. This chain uses TRBV28 with TRBJ1-2, with D perhaps TRBD1 (6 bases). Germline lookup yields CDR1 MDHEN and CDR2 SYDVKM. CDR3 size: 12 residues. Trimming took 6 bases from V and 4 from J, leaving 9 bases between them.

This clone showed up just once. CDR3 in DNA: TGTGCCAGCAGTCCGATAAATACCTTGACAGGGCGTGGACAGCCCCAGCATTTT. It is translated as CASSPINTLTGRGQPQHF. The V gene is TRBV28, the J gene TRBJ1-5; 7 nucleotides match TRBD1. V was pared by 5 bases and J by 7 bases, with 20 bases of the junction left unmatched. CDR3 length equals 18 residues. From germline, CDR1 is MDHEN and CDR2 SYDVKM.

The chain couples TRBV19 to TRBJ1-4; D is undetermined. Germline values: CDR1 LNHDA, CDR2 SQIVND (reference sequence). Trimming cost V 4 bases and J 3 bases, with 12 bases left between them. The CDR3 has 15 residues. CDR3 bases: TGTGCCAGTAGTACCGGACTTACTGCTAATGAAAAACTGTTTTTT. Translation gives CASSTGLTANEKLFF. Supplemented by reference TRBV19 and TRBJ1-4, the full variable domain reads DGGITQSPKYLFRKEGQNVTLSCEQNLNHDAMYWYRQDPGQGLRLIYYSQIVNDFQKGDIAEGYSVSREKKESFPLTVTSAQKNPTAFYLCASSTGLTANEKLFFGSGTQLSVL.

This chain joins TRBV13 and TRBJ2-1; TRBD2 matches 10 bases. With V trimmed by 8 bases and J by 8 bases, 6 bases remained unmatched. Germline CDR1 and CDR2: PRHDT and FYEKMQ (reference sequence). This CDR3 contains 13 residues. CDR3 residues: CASFTSGVDEQFF. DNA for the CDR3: TGTGCCAGCTTCACTAGCGGGGTCGATGAGCAGTTCTTC.

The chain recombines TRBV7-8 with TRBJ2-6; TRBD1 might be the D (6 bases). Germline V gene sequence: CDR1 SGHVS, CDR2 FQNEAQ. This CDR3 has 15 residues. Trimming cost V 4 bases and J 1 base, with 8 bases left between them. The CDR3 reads CASSSDRSGANVLTF. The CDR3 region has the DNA TGTGCCAGCAGCTCCGACAGGTCTGGGGCCAACGTCCTGACTTTC.

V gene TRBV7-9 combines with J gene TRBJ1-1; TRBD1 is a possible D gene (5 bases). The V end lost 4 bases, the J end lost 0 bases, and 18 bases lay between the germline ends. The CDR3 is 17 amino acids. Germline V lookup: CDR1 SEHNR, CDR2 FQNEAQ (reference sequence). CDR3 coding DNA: TGTGCCAGCAGCTCAGCCGGAATGGGACGGGTGAACACTGAAGCTTTCTTT. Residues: CASSSAGMGRVNTEAFF. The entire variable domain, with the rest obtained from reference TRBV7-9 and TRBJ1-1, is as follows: DTGVSQNPRHKITKRGQNVTFRCDPISEHNRLYWYRQTLGQGPEFLTYFQNEAQLEKSRLLSDRFSAERPKGSFSTLEIQRTEQGDSAMYLCASSSAGMGRVNTEAFFGQGTRLTVV.

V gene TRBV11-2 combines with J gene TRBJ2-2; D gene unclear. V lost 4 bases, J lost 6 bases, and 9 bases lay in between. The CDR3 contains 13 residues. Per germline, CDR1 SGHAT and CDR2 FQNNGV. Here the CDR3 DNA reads TGTGCCAGCAGCTCCTATAGTCCCGGGGAGCTGTTTTTT. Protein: CASSSYSPGELFF.

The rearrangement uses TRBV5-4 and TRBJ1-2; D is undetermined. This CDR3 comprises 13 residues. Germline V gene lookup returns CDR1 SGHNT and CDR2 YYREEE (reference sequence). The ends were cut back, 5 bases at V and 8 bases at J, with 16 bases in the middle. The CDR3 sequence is CASSKAAGEGYTF. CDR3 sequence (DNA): TGTGCCAGCAGTAAGGCCGCCGGTGAGGGCTACACCTTC.

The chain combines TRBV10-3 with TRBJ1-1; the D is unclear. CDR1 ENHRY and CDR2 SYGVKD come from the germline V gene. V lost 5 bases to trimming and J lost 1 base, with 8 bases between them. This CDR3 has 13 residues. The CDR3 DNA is TGTGCCATCAGTCCTACAGAGAACACTGAAGCTTTCTTT. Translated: CAISPTENTEAFF.

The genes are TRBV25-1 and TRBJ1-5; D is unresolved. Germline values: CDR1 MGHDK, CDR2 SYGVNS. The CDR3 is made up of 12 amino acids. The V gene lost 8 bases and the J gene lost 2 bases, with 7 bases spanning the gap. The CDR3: CASSQGNQPQHF. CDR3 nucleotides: TGTGCCAGCTCCCAGGGCAATCAGCCCCAGCATTTT.